This T cell receptor (beta chain) was observed in a study of OX40 agonist ivuxolimab in advanced cancers. Study-wide findings and caveats: At 0.1 to 3.0 mg/kg, CD4+ and CD8+ blood T cells expanded clonally by week 6.

CDR3 length equals 15 residues. CDR1 is LNHDA and CDR2 is SQIVND in the germline V gene (reference sequence). Trimming took 0 bases from V and 4 from J, leaving 10 bases between them. Using immunoSEQ multiplex PCR, the repertoire was profiled, and TCRdb retains in-frame clones only, with some absent. The repertoire includes under 95,000 clones, around 86% of them detected once, and 6.9% sits in the top ten. As for this clone: Its antigen is not identified.

The V and J genes are TRBV19 and TRBJ1-5; D might be TRBD1 (5 bases). The TCR was taken from an adult with an advanced solid tumor such as melanoma, head and neck, liver or kidney cancer. The sample here was CD4+ or CD8+ T cells sorted from blood, taken in a trial of the OX40 agonist ivuxolimab. The DNA for the CDR3 is TGTGCCAGTAGTATAGATCATGGGGCTAATCAGCCCCAGCATTTT. Its protein is CASSIDHGANQPQHF.